The present T cell receptor beta chain was sequenced within a study of molecular identifiers for immune sequencing clone quantification. TCRdb reprocessed the PCR reads with MiXCR, giving one entry per CDR3 protein. The top ten clones hold roughly 0.77% of a sample with around 480,000 distinct CDR3 sequences, roughly 25% of them seen once. Trimming took off 5 bases at V and 0 bases at J, with 4 bases between the two ends. The CDR3 extends over 12 amino acids. Looked up from germline, CDR1 is SEHNR and CDR2 is FQNEAQ (reference sequence). The rearrangement uses TRBV7-9 and TRBJ2-5; D not resolved. The source is a human donor in good health. Some libraries in this study had Jurkat cell RNA spiked in. What was sequenced was naive CD8+ T cells from blood, with Jurkat cell RNA spiked in. The subset denotes: FACS-sorted CD8+CD4-CCR7+CD45RA+ naive T cells. CDR3 coding DNA: TGTGCCAGCAGCGAATACCAAGAGACCCAGTACTTC. It translates to CASSEYQETQYF.